This TCR beta chain appears in the sequencing data of a study of T cells in Graves' hyperthyroidism and ophthalmopathy. Amplified regions were TCR beta CDR3 sequences from RNA transcripts. HTBI primers were employed in a first-round RT-PCR of the TCR CDR3. TCRdb reprocessed the multiplex PCR reads with MiXCR, giving one entry per CDR3 protein. The repertoire has some 800,000 distinct CDR3 sequences, approximately 40% of them found once; the top ten carry more than 7%. Those patients with uncontrolled infection, other autoimmune disease, pregnancy or lactation were excluded. Study-level points and caveats: Ophthalmopathy prediction by the model preceded onset by a median about 6 months.

This clonotype was counted only a few times. The target antigen is unknown. The junction departs from the called germline gene at one end, perhaps through a read error. The CDR3 is made up of 15 amino acids. Germline CDR1 reads PRHDT; CDR2 reads FYEKMQ (reference sequence). The origin of this receptor is a man between 18 and 35 years old with Graves' hyperthyroidism. The V call is TRBV13, the J call TRBJ1-5; 8 bases are shared with TRBD1. Sequencing was done on a sample of blood. CDR3 coding DNA: TGCGCCAGCAGCTGGCAGGGGGCTAGCAATCAGCCCCAGCATTTT. Its translation is CASSWQGASNQPQHF.